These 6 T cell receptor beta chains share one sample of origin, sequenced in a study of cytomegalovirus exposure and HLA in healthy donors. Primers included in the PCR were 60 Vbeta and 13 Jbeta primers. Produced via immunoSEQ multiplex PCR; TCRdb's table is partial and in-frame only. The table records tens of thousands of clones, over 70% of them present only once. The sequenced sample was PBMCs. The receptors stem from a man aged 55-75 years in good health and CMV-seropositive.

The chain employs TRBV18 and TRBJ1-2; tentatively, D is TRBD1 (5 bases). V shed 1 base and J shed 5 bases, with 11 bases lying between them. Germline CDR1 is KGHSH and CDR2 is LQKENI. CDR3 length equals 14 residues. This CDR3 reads CASSPRSGGYGYTF. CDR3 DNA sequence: TGTGCCAGCTCACCACGCTCGGGGGGGTATGGCTACACCTTC.

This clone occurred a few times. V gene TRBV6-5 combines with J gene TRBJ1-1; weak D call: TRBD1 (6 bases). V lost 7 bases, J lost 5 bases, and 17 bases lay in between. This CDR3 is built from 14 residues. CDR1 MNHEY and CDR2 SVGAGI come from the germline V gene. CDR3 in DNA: TGTGCCAGCAACCGGGGGGGGGCAGGGACTGAAGCTTTCTTT. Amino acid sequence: CASNRGGAGTEAFF.

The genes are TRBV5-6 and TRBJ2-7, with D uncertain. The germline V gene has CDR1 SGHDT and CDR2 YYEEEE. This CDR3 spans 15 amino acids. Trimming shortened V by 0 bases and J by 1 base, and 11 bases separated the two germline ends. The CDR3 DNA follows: TGTGCCAGCAGCTTGGGGCTGGAGTATTCCTACGAGCAGTACTTC. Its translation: CASSLGLEYSYEQYF.

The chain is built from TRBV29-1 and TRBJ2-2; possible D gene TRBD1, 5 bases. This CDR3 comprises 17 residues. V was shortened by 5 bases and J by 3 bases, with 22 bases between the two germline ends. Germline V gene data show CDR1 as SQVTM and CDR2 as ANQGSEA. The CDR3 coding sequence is TGCAGCGTTCATCTAGGGGCACCTGACTTAGACACCGGGGAGCTGTTTTTT. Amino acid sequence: CSVHLGAPDLDTGELFF.

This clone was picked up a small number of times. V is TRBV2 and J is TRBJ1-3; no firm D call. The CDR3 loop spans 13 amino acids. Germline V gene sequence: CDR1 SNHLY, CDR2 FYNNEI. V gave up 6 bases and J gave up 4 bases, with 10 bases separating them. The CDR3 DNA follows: TGTGCCAGCAGAGACCTACAGGGAAACACCATATATTTT. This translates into CASRDLQGNTIYF. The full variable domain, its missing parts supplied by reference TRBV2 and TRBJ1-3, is EPEVTQTPSHQVTQMGQEVILRCVPISNHLYFYWYRQILGQKVEFLVSFYNNEISEKSEIFDDQFSVERPDGSNFTLKIRSTKLEDSAMYFCASRDLQGNTIYFGEGSWLTVV.

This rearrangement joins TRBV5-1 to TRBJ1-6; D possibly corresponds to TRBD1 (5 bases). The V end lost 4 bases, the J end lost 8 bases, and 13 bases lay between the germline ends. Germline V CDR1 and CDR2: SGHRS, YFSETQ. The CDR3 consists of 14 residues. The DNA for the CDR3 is TGCGCCAGCAGCCGGGGACTGCAAGATTCACCCCTCCACTTT. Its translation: CASSRGLQDSPLHF.